The clone carrying this TCR beta chain was seen a handful of times. There are 15 residues in the CDR3. J lost 4 bases, V lost 3 bases, and 5 bases had no gene match. The germline V gene encodes CDR1 KGHSH and CDR2 LQKENI. This sample was included in a study of patients and donors after allogeneic stem cell transplantation. TCRdb processed the RT-PCR reads anew with MiXCR; each CDR3 protein has one entry. The sample lists 110,000 or so distinct CDR3 sequences, approximately 40% occurring once. The J gene is TRBJ2-3, the V gene TRBV18, with 9 bases that match TRBD1. Sequenced: blood, either unsorted or a sorted T cell fraction (not recorded which). This TCR came from a human donor who was either an allogeneic HSCT recipient or a stem cell or donor lymphocyte infusion donor (not recorded which). It is not recorded whose cells these are; they may come from a transplant donor. The CDR3 nucleotides are TGTGCCAGCTCACCGGGACAGGGAACGGCAGATACGCAGTATTTT. Its protein product is CASSPGQGTADTQYF.